This entry lists 3 T cell receptor beta chains sequenced from one sample in a study of blood T cell repertoires in COVID-19. Clones were sequenced by immunoSEQ multiplex PCR, and TCRdb holds only the in-frame ones, with some missing. The sample lists hundreds of thousands of clones, roughly 90% occurring once. Input material: PBMCs or T cells enriched from blood (not recorded which). The receptors derive from a man in his fifties or sixties who had recovered from COVID-19.

The chain employs TRBV5-6 and TRBJ1-2; tentative D call: TRBD1 (6 bases). With 2 bases removed from V and 5 bases from J, the gap between germline ends came to 16 bases. CDR1 and CDR2 (germline): SGHDT, YYEEEE. CDR3 length: 15 amino acids. The CDR3 here is CASSLNRVLVYGYTF. Here the CDR3 DNA reads TGTGCCAGCAGCTTAAACAGGGTTTTAGTTTATGGCTACACCTTC.

CDR3 bases: TGTGCCAGCAGCCAACGTCAGTACAGTTATACGCAGTATTTT. Translating it yields CASSQRQYSYTQYF. The chain is built from TRBV14 and TRBJ2-3, with D hard to call. Trimming cost V 2 bases and J 7 bases, with 13 bases left between them. The CDR3 is made up of 14 amino acids. Germline CDR1 SGHDN, CDR2 FVKESK.

This rearrangement joins TRBV9 to TRBJ1-4; 10 bases are a match to TRBD1. V lost 3 bases to trimming and J lost 7 bases; unmatched junction nucleotides: 6. The CDR3 spans 15 residues. Per germline, CDR1 SGDLS and CDR2 YYNGEE. As DNA, the CDR3 is TGTGCCAGCAGCGCCCTAGGGACAGGGGTTGAAAAACTGTTTTTT. It codes for CASSALGTGVEKLFF.